The following is a T cell receptor (beta chain) sequence with its context. Its antigen remains unidentified. No base quality values were provided; no much bigger clone lies one nucleotide off. To prepare the library, the immunoSEQ multiplex PCR assay was applied. Regarding the original processing steps: A statistical classification framework was developed to diagnose cytomegalovirus status using the catalog of TCR beta chain sequences. TCRdb provides this immuneACCESS table in a form limited to in-frame rearrangements. Some clones are lacking; in checked studies, under half of them reflect an unresolved V gene, and why the rest are absent is not known. That table furnishes V, J and clone size, whereas the DNA furnished D and trimming. The sample table lists 330,000 or so clones, roughly 90% of them with a count of one. Approximately 0.84% of the sample belongs to the ten largest clones. Based on the germline V gene (reference sequence), the CDR1 and CDR2 sequences are SGHNT and YYREEE. The cysteine opens and the phenylalanine closes a CDR3 of 16 amino acids. Of the read, only the CDR3 DNA is kept; its 48 bases are in frame from base 1. The junction shows trimming of 4 bases on V and 2 bases on J, and the gene matches do not reach 9 bases of it.

The data are from a study of cytomegalovirus exposure and HLA in healthy donors (dated by TCRdb to between 2016 and 2019). Study-level background: According to a later analysis, the roughly 130 validation repertoires were produced on the same platform as the 666 repertoires of the first cohort. The study aimed to test whether cataloging public T cell receptors could reveal signatures of past pathogen exposure. To predict cytomegalovirus infection status, the study combined high-throughput TCR immunosequencing, statistical association of individual TCRs with disease status, and machine learning. Besides the first cohort of under 700 subjects, a separate validation cohort made up of roughly 130 different subjects was used. On the study overall, not on this receptor specifically: A few of the identified cytomegalovirus-associated TCR beta chains were confirmed in vitro to be specific for cytomegalovirus antigens. Cytomegalovirus status was reported to be diagnosed by the classifier with high specificity and sensitivity in both the original and validation cohorts. A later analysis had no HLA typing for the validation cohort, so co-occurrence there was scored across all 110 or so repertoires. The study gave a list of 150 to 200 TCR beta chains associated with cytomegalovirus. The authors suggested that the approach could potentially be extended to other disease states and immunological phenotypes. Across donors, most TCR sequences were observed very rarely, whereas some public TCRs were present in many individuals. Subsequent analysis determined that TCRs grouped into clusters in the first cohort also showed a tendency toward co-occurrence across the 120 validation repertoires, and about 93% of cluster scores exceeded 0.

Separate from the approximately 690-subject first cohort, the validation cohort of roughly 130 subjects was the group to which the donors belonged. The clonotype was recovered from a woman aged 18 to 35 in good health and CMV-seronegative. Material: PBMCs. The chain is encoded by TRBV5-4 joined to TRBJ2-1; TRBD2 fits 7 bases in the junction. The nucleotide sequence is given as TGTGCCAGCAGCCCCAGCGGGAACCCCCCCTACAATGAGCAGTTCTTC. The resulting protein is CASSPSGNPPYNEQFF.